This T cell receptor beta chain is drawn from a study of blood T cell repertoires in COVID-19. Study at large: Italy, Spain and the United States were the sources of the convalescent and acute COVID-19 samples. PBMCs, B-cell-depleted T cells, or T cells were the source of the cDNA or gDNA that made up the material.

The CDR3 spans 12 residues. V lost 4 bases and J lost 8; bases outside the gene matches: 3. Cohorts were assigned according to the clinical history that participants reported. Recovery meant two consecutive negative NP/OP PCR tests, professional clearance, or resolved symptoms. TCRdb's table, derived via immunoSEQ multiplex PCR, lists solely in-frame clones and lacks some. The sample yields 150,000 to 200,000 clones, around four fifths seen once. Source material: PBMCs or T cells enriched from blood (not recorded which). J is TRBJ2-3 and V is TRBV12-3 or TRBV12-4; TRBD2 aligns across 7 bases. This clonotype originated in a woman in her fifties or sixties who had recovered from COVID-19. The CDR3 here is CASSSGLPTQYF. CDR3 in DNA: TGTGCCAGCAGTTCGGGACTACCTACGCAGTATTTT.